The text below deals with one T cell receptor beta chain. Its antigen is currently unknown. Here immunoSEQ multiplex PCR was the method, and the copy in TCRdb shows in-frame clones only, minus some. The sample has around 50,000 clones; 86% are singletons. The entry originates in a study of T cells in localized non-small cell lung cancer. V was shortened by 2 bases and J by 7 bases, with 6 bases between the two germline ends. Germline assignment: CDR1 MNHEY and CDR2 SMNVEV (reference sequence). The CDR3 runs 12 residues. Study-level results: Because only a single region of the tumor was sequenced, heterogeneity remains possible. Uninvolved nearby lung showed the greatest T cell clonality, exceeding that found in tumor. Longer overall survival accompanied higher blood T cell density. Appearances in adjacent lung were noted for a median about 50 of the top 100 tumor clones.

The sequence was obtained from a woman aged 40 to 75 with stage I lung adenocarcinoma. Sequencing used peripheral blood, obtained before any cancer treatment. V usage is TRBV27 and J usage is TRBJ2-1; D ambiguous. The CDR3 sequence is CASSLGSNEQFF. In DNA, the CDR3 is TGTGCCAGCAGTTTAGGCTCAAATGAGCAGTTCTTC.